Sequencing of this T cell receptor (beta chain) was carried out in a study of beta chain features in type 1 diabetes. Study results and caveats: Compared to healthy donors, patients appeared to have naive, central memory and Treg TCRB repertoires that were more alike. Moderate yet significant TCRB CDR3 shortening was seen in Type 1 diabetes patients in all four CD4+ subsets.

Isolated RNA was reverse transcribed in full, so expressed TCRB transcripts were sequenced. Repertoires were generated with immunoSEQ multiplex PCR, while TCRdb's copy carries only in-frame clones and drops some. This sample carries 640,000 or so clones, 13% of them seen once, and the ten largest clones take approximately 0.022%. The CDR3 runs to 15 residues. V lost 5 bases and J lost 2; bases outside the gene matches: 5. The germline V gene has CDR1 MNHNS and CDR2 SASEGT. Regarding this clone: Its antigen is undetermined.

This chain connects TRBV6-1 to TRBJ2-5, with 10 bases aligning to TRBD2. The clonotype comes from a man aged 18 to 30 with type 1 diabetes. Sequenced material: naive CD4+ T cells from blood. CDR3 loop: CASSLSGGIQETQYF. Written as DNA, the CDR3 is TGTGCCAGCAGTCTTAGCGGGGGGATTCAAGAGACCCAGTACTTC.